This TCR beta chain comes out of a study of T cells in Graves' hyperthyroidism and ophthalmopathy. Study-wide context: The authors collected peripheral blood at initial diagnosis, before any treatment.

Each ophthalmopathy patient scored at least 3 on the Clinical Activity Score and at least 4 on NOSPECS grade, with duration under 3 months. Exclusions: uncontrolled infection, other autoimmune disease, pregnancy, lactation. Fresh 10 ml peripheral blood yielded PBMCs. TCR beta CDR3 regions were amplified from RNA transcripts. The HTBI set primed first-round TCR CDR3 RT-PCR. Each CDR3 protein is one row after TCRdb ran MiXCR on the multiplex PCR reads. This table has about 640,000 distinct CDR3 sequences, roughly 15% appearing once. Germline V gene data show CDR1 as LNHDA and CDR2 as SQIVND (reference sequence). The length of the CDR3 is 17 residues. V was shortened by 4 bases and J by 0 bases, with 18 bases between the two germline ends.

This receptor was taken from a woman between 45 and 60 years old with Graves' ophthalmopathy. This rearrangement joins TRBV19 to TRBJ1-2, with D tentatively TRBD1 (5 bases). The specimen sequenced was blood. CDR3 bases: TGTGCCAGTAGTAGTCTCCCTTTAGGGACGACTAACTATGGCTACACCTTC. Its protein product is CASSSLPLGTTNYGYTF. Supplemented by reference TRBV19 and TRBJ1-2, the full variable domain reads DGGITQSPKYLFRKEGQNVTLSCEQNLNHDAMYWYRQDPGQGLRLIYYSQIVNDFQKGDIAEGYSVSREKKESFPLTVTSAQKNPTAFYLCASSSLPLGTTNYGYTFGSGTRLTVV.